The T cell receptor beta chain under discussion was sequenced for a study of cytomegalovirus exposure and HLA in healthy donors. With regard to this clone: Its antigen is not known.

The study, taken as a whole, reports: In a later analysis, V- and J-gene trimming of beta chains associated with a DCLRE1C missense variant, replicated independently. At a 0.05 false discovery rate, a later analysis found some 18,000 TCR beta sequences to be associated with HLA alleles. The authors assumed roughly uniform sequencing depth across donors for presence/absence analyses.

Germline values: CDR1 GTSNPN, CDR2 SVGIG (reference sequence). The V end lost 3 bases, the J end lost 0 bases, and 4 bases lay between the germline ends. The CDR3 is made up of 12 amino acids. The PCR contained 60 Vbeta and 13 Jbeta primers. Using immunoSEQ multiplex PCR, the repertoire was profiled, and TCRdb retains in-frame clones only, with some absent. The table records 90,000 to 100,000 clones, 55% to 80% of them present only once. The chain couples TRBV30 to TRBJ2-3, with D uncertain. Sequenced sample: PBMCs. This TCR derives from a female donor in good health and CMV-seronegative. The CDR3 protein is CAWSISTDTQYF. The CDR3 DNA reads TGTGCCTGGAGCATTAGCACAGATACGCAGTATTTT.